The T cell receptor beta chain described here comes from a study of cytomegalovirus exposure and HLA in healthy donors. V gave up 6 bases and J gave up 8 bases; unmatched junction bases: 11. Germline V gene sequence: CDR1 GTSNPN, CDR2 SVGIG (reference sequence). The CDR3 runs to 14 residues. Primers included in the PCR were 60 Vbeta and 13 Jbeta primers. Sequencing used immunoSEQ multiplex PCR; TCRdb keeps in-frame clones, though not all of them. This specimen shows about 77,000 clones; the ten leading clones hold about an eighth. The receptor comes from a man aged 50-59 years in good health and CMV-seropositive. Sequencing was done on a sample of PBMCs. The chain combines TRBV30 with TRBJ2-3; TRBD1 matches 10 bases. CDR3 sequence (DNA): TGTGCCTGCTCCCGGGACAGGGGCCTGGGTACGCAGTATTTT. This codes for CACSRDRGLGTQYF.